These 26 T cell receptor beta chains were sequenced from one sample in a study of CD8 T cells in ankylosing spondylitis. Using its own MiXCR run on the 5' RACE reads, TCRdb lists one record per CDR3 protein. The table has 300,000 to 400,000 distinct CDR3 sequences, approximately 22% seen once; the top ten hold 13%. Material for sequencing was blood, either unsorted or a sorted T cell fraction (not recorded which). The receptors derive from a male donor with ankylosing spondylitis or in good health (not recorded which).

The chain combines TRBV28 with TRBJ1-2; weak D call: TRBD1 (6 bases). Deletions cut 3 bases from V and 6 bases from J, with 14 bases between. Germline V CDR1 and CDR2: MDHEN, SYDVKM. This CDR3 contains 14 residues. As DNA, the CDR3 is TGTGCCAGCAGTTTTCAGGGGTCCTCTAATGGCTACACCTTC. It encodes CASSFQGSSNGYTF.

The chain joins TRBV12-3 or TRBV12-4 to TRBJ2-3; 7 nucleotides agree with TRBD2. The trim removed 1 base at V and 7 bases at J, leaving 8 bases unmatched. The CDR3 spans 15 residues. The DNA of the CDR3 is TGTGCCAGCAGTTTAGAGGAGCGGGGACCGCATACGCAGTATTTT. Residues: CASSLEERGPHTQYF.

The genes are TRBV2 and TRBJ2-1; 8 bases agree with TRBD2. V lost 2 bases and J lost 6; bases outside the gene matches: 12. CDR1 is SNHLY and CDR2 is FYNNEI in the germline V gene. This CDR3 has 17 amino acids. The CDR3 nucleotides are TGTGCCAGCAGTGAACAGCGCGGGGGGCTTACGGGCAATGAGCAGTTCTTC. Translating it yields CASSEQRGGLTGNEQFF.

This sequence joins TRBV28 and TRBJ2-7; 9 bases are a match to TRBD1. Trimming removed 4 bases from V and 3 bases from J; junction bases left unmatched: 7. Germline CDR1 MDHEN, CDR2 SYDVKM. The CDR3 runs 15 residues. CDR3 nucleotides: TGTGCCAGCAGTTCCGGCTCGACAGGGGGCTACGAGCAGTACTTC. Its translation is CASSSGSTGGYEQYF.

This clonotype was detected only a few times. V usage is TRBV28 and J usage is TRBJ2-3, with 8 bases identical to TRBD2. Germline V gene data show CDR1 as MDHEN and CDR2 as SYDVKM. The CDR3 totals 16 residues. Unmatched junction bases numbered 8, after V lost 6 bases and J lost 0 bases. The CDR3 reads CASSVRGGLSTDTQYF. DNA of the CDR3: TGTGCCAGCAGCGTCCGGGGGGGCCTAAGCACAGATACGCAGTATTTT.

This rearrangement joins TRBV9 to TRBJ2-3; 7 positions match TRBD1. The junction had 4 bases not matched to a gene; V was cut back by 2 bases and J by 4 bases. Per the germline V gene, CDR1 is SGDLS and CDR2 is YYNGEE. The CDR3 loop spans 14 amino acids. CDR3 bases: TGTGCCAGCAGCGTCGAGGGGGCGGCAGATACGCAGTATTTT. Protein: CASSVEGAADTQYF.

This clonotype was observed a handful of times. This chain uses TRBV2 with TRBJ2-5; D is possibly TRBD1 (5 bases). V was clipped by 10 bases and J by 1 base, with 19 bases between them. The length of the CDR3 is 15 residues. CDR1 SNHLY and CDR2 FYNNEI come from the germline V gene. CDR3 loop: CATPGGAGRQETQYF. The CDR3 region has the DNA TGTGCCACCCCCGGTGGGGCAGGGCGCCAAGAGACCCAGTACTTC.

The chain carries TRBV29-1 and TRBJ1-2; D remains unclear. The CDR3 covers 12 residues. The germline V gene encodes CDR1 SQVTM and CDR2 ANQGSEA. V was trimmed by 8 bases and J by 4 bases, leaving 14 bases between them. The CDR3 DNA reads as TGCAGCTCGTCGGACGGTCTCTATGGCTACACCTTC. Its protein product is CSSSDGLYGYTF. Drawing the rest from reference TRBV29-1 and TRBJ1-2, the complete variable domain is SAVISQKPSRDICQRGTSLTIQCQVDSQVTMMFWYRQQPGQSLTLIATANQGSEATYESGFVIDKFPISRPNLTFSTLTVSNMSPEDSSIYLCSSSDGLYGYTFGSGTRLTVV.

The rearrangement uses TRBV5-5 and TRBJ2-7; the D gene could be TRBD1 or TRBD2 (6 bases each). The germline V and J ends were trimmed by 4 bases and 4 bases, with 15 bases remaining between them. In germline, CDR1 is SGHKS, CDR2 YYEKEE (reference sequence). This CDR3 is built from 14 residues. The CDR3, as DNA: TGTGCCAGCAGCCCAGGTGGGGGGCCTTACGAGCAGTACTTC. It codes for CASSPGGGPYEQYF.

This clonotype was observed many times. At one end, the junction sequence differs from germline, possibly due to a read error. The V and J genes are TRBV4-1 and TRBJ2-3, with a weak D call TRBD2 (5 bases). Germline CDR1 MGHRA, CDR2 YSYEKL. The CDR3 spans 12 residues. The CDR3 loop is CASSQEADTQYF. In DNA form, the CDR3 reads TGTGCCAGCAGCCAGGAGGCAGATACGCAGTATTTT.

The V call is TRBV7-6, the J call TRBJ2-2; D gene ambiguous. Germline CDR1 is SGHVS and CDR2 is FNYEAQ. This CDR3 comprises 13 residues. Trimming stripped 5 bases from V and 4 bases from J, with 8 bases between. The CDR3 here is CASSPWGTGELFF. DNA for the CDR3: TGTGCCAGCAGCCCCTGGGGCACCGGGGAGCTGTTTTTT.

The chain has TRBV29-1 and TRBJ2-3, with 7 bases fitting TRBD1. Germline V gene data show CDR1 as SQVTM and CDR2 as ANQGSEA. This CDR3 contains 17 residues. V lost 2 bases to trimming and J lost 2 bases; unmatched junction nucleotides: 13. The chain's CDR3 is CSVESPLGQAYTDTQYF. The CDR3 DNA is TGCAGCGTTGAATCCCCTCTCGGACAGGCTTACACAGATACGCAGTATTTT.

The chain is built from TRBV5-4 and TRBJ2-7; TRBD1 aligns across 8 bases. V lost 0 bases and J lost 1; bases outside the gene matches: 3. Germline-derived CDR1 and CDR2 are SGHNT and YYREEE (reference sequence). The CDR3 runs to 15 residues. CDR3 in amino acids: CASSLGQGRSYEQYF. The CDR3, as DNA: TGTGCCAGCAGCTTGGGACAGGGGAGGTCCTACGAGCAGTACTTC.

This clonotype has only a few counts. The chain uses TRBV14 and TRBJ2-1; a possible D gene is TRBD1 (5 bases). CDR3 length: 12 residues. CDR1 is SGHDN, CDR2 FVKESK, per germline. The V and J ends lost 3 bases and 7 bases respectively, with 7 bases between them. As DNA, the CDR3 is TGTGCCAGCAGCCAGCGACAGAATGAGCAGTTCTTC. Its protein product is CASSQRQNEQFF.

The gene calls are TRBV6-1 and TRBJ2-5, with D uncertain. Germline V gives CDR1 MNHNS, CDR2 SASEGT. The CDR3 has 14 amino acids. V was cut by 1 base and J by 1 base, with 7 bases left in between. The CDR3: CASSEVVPQETQYF. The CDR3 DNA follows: TGTGCCAGCAGTGAAGTAGTCCCCCAAGAGACCCAGTACTTC.

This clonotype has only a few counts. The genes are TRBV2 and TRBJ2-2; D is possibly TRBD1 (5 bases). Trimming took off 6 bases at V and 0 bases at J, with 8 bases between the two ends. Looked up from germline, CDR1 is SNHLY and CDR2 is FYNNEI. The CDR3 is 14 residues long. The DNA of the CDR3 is TGTGCCAGCAGGTGGGGCCCGAACACCGGGGAGCTGTTTTTT. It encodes CASRWGPNTGELFF.

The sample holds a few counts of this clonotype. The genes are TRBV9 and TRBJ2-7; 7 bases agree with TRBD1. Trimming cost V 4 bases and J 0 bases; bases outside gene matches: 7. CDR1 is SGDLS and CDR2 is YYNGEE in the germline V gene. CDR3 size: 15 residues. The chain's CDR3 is CASSPGDSRSYEQYF. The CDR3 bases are TGTGCCAGCAGCCCCGGGGACAGTCGCTCCTACGAGCAGTACTTC.

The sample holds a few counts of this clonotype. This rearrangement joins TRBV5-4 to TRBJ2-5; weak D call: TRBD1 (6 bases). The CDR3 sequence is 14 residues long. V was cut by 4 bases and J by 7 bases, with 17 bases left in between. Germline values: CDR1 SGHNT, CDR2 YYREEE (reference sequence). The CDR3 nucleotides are TGTGCCAGCAGCCAGAACAGGGAAATAGCGACCCAGTACTTC. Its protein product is CASSQNREIATQYF.

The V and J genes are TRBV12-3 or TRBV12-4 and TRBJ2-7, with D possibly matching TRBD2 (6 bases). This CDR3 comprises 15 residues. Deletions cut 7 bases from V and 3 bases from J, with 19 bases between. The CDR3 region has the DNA TGTGCCAGCACCGGGGGAATGGGACTGAGCTACGAGCAGTACTTC. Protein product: CASTGGMGLSYEQYF.

The CDR3 coding sequence is TGTGCCAGCAGCTTACTTGAGGGATCGGAGCAGTACTTC. Translated: CASSLLEGSEQYF. V usage is TRBV7-9 and J usage is TRBJ2-7; D perhaps matches TRBD2 (5 bases). The CDR3 runs to 13 residues. Germline CDR1 and CDR2: SEHNR and FQNEAQ (reference sequence). The V and J ends lost 2 bases and 7 bases respectively, with 12 bases between them.

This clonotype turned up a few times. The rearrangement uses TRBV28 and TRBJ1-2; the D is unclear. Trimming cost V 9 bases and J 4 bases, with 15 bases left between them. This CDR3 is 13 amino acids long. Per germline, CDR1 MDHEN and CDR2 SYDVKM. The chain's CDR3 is CASSKARTYGYTF. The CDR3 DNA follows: TGTGCCAGTAGCAAGGCACGGACCTATGGCTACACCTTC.

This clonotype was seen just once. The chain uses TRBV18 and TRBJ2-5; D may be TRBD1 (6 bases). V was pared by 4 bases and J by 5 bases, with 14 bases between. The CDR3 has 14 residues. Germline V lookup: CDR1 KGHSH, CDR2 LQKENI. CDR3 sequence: CASSRTGLLETQYF. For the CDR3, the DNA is TGTGCCAGCTCACGAACAGGGCTCCTGGAGACCCAGTACTTC.

The CDR3 loop is CASKAQGAYNEQFF. CDR3 nucleotides: TGTGCCAGCAAGGCACAGGGGGCCTACAATGAGCAGTTCTTC. This chain joins TRBV2 and TRBJ2-1; 8 nucleotides align to TRBD1. This CDR3 comprises 14 residues. The ends lost 7 bases at V and 2 bases at J; junction bases unmatched: 4. CDR1 and CDR2 (germline): SNHLY, FYNNEI.

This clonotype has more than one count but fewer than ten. CDR3 loop: CASSSVGAGEPNTEAFF. DNA for the CDR3: TGTGCCAGCAGTTCAGTAGGAGCGGGGGAACCGAACACTGAAGCTTTCTTT. This chain joins TRBV6-2 or TRBV6-3 and TRBJ1-1; D perhaps matches TRBD1 (5 bases). The CDR3 is made up of 17 amino acids. The germline gives CDR1 MNHEY, CDR2 SVGEGT. V gave up 4 bases and J gave up 1 base, with 19 bases separating them.

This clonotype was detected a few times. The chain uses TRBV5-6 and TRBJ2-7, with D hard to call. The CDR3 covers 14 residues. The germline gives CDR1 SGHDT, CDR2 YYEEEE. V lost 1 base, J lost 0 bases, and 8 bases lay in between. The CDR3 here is CASSLPERSYEQYF. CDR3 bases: TGTGCCAGCAGCTTGCCGGAGCGCTCCTACGAGCAGTACTTC.

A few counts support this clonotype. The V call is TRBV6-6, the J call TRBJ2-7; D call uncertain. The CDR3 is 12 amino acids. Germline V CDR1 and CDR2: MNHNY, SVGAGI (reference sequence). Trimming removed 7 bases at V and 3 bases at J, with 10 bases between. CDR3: CASTAGHYEQYF. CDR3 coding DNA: TGTGCCAGCACCGCCGGCCACTACGAGCAGTACTTC.